A single sample gave rise to the 22 T cell receptor beta chains below, sequenced in a study of OX40 agonist ivuxolimab in advanced cancers. Sequencing used immunoSEQ multiplex PCR; TCRdb keeps in-frame clones, though not all of them. The sample lists about 60,000 clones; roughly 84% were seen once. Specimen: CD4+ or CD8+ T cells sorted from blood, collected in a trial of the OX40 agonist ivuxolimab. Receptors originate from an adult with an advanced solid tumor such as melanoma, head and neck, liver or kidney cancer.

The V gene is TRBV5-1, the J gene TRBJ2-7; the match to TRBD2 covers 16 bases. The CDR3 is made up of 16 amino acids. J was trimmed by 4 bases and V by 3 bases; bases with no gene match: 4. CDR1 is SGHRS, CDR2 YFSETQ, per germline. The CDR3 nucleotides are TGCGCCAGCAGCTCCGGGACTAGCGGGAGGGCGTACGAGCAGTACTTC. Translating gives CASSSGTSGRAYEQYF.

The rearrangement joins TRBV18 to TRBJ2-1; 7 bases agree with TRBD2. With V trimmed by 3 bases and J by 4 bases, 9 bases remained unmatched. Germline loops: CDR1 KGHSH, CDR2 LQKENI. CDR3 length equals 16 residues. The chain's CDR3 is CASSPGEGGLYNEQFF. CDR3 sequence (DNA): TGTGCCAGCTCACCGGGGGAGGGAGGCCTATACAATGAGCAGTTCTTC.

This clone has a handful of counts. The chain couples TRBV6-1 to TRBJ1-6; no firm D call. The CDR3 contains 14 residues. V was trimmed by 6 bases and J by 9 bases, leaving 15 bases between them. CDR1 MNHNS and CDR2 SASEGT come from the germline V gene. The CDR3 coding sequence is TGTGCCAGCAGCCGAGAAGTCGAGGGTTCACCCCTCCACTTT. Residues: CASSREVEGSPLHF.

The chain has TRBV9 and TRBJ2-1, with no clear D. V was pared by 4 bases and J by 0 bases, with 17 bases between. Looked up from germline, CDR1 is SGDLS and CDR2 is YYNGEE. This CDR3 is built from 17 residues. Written as DNA, the CDR3 is TGTGCCAGCAGCCTCCCTTATTTTTCTAGCTCCTACAATGAGCAGTTCTTC. Its translation: CASSLPYFSSSYNEQFF. Variable domain in full (rest from reference TRBV9 and TRBJ2-1): DSGVTQTPKHLITATGQRVTLRCSPRSGDLSVYWYQQSLDQGLQFLIQYYNGEERAKGNILERFSAQQFPDLHSELNLSSLELGDSALYFCASSLPYFSSSYNEQFFGPGTRLTVL.

The gene calls are TRBV11-1 and TRBJ1-1, with D perhaps matching TRBD1 (5 bases). Trimming pared 6 bases from V and 4 bases from J, leaving 9 bases between. CDR3 length: 12 amino acids. Germline V lookup: CDR1 SGHAT, CDR2 FQDESV (reference sequence). CDR3 loop: CASSVRGTEAFF. CDR3 nucleotide sequence: TGTGCCAGCAGTGTAAGGGGCACTGAAGCTTTCTTT.

The chain carries TRBV7-2 and TRBJ2-1; 14 bases agree with TRBD2. J gave up 7 bases and V 1 base, and 12 bases lay outside the gene matches. Germline CDR1 SGHTA, CDR2 FQGNSA. CDR3 size: 19 residues. CDR3 nucleotides: TGTGCCAGCAGCTTAGGCGGACTAGCGGGAGGTCGGGTTCGGAATGAGCAGTTCTTC. This translates into CASSLGGLAGGRVRNEQFF.

The V call is TRBV28, the J call TRBJ2-1, with 12 nucleotides matching TRBD2. Germline CDR1 and CDR2: MDHEN and SYDVKM. This CDR3 is 14 amino acids long. The J segment lost 9 bases and the V segment lost 6 bases, leaving 6 bases of the junction unmatched. The CDR3 protein is CASRLAGGNVEQFF. DNA for the CDR3: TGTGCCAGCAGACTAGCGGGAGGTAACGTTGAGCAGTTCTTC.

V gene TRBV7-9 combines with J gene TRBJ1-3, with D perhaps TRBD1 (5 bases). The germline gives CDR1 SEHNR, CDR2 FQNEAQ (reference sequence). V lost 5 bases, J lost 0 bases, and 17 bases lay in between. The CDR3 covers 17 residues. The CDR3 coding sequence is TGTGCCAGCAGCCCTTCGACAGTTTTCCGCTCTGGAAACACCATATATTTT. It encodes CASSPSTVFRSGNTIYF.

This clone is medium-sized in the sample. The rearrangement uses TRBV27 and TRBJ1-3; D is perhaps TRBD1 (5 bases). The CDR3 totals 15 residues. CDR1 MNHEY and CDR2 SMNVEV come from the germline V gene (reference sequence). V was clipped by 8 bases and J by 0 bases, with 14 bases between them. CDR3 loop: CASRPGRGSGNTIYF. CDR3 nucleotides: TGTGCCAGCCGCCCGGGACGGGGCTCTGGAAACACCATATATTTT.

This clone was observed a single time. This chain links TRBV11-2 with TRBJ2-7, with D tentatively TRBD1 (6 bases). The CDR3 has 14 amino acids. Per germline, CDR1 SGHAT and CDR2 FQNNGV. The ends were cut back, 6 bases at V and 4 bases at J, with 16 bases in the middle. Written as DNA, the CDR3 is TGTGCCAGCAGTTCCGTCAGGGGTAAATACGAGCAGTACTTC. This sequence encodes CASSSVRGKYEQYF.

This clone was seen only a few times. V is TRBV27 and J is TRBJ1-5; 8 bases map to TRBD1. Trimming removed 3 bases from V and 7 bases from J; junction bases left unmatched: 5. This CDR3 has 14 amino acids. Germline CDR1 and CDR2: MNHEY and SMNVEV (reference sequence). CDR3 nucleotides: TGTGCCAGCAGTTTCGGACAGGGCGGCCAGCCCCAGCATTTT. Encoded protein: CASSFGQGGQPQHF.

The count of this clone is one. The V call is TRBV5-6, the J call TRBJ1-1; D may be TRBD1 (6 bases). CDR3 length: 13 residues. Germline V gene data show CDR1 as SGHDT and CDR2 as YYEEEE. V lost 4 bases to trimming and J lost 7 bases, with 14 bases between them. The CDR3 coding sequence is TGTGCCAGCAGCAGATCGTTAGGGGGTGAAGCTTTCTTT. Translating it yields CASSRSLGGEAFF.

This sequence joins TRBV11-2 and TRBJ1-5, with TRBD1 identical over 8 bases. CDR3 length: 15 residues. V was pared by 6 bases and J by 1 base, with 5 bases of the junction left unmatched. In germline, CDR1 is SGHAT, CDR2 FQNNGV. Here the CDR3 DNA reads TGTGCCAGCAGTCAGCAGGGGGCCAGCAATCAGCCCCAGCATTTT. Its translation: CASSQQGASNQPQHF.

The chain couples TRBV29-1 to TRBJ1-2, with D unresolved. This CDR3 contains 11 residues. CDR1 SQVTM and CDR2 ANQGSEA come from the germline V gene. V lost 2 bases to trimming and J lost 4 bases, with 5 bases between them. This CDR3 reads CSVESVYGYTF. DNA of the CDR3: TGCAGCGTTGAATCGGTCTATGGCTACACCTTC.

The CDR3 DNA reads as TGTGCCAGCAGCTTACAGGGGAATGAGCAGTTCTTC. It codes for CASSLQGNEQFF. The gene calls are TRBV5-5 and TRBJ2-1; 7 bases map to TRBD1. The ends lost 2 bases at V and 7 bases at J; junction bases unmatched: 0. The CDR3 totals 12 residues. CDR1 and CDR2 (germline): SGHKS, YYEKEE (reference sequence).

This chain links TRBV18 with TRBJ2-5; D gene unclear. Germline CDR1 KGHSH, CDR2 LQKENI. The V gene lost 3 bases and the J gene lost 5 bases, with 7 bases spanning the gap. CDR3 length: 12 residues. CDR3 nucleotide sequence: TGTGCCAGCTCACCTCAAAGGGAGACCCAGTACTTC. This codes for CASSPQRETQYF. Combining the CDR3 with reference TRBV18 and TRBJ2-5 gives the whole variable domain NAGVMQNPRHLVRRRGQEARLRCSPMKGHSHVYWYRQLPEEGLKFMVYLQKENIIDESGMPKERFSAEFPKEGPSILRIQQVVRGDSAAYFCASSPQRETQYFGPGTRLLVL.

The gene calls are TRBV4-1 and TRBJ2-7; the D gene is possibly TRBD1 (6 bases). Germline CDR1 and CDR2: MGHRA and YSYEKL. The V end was cut by 2 bases, the J end by 1 base, with 9 bases between. CDR3 length equals 14 residues. CDR3 in DNA: TGCGCCAGCAGCCAACCAGGACAGTCCTACGAGCAGTACTTC. It codes for CASSQPGQSYEQYF.

This clone has only one observation. The genes are TRBV7-9 and TRBJ2-3, with 8 bases matching TRBD2. The germline V gene encodes CDR1 SEHNR and CDR2 FQNEAQ (reference sequence). This CDR3 has 18 amino acids. V shed 1 base, J shed 2 bases, and the junction held 11 bases outside the gene matches. DNA for the CDR3: TGTGCCAGCAGCTTAGGGGCTCTAAGCGGGAGATACACAGATACGCAGTATTTT. Residues: CASSLGALSGRYTDTQYF.

The rearrangement uses TRBV27 and TRBJ1-5; 11 bases line up with TRBD1. The CDR3 has 14 amino acids. With 3 bases clipped from V and 6 bases from J, the junction kept 1 base outside the gene matches. CDR1 and CDR2 (germline): MNHEY, SMNVEV (reference sequence). CDR3: CASSLGQGGQPQHF. CDR3 in DNA: TGTGCCAGCAGTTTGGGACAGGGGGGTCAGCCCCAGCATTTT.

In its sample, this clone was seen a few times. The V and J genes are TRBV30 and TRBJ1-5, with TRBD1 as a possible D gene (6 bases). Germline loops: CDR1 GTSNPN, CDR2 SVGIG (reference sequence). The ends were cut back, 1 base at V and 9 bases at J, with 16 bases in the middle. This CDR3 is built from 14 residues. Written as DNA, the CDR3 is TGTGCCTGGAGTGGGCAGGGGCCCGACCTGCCCCAGCATTTT. Its protein is CAWSGQGPDLPQHF. Supplemented by reference TRBV30 and TRBJ1-5, the full variable domain reads SQTIHQWPATLVQPVGSPLSLECTVEGTSNPNLYWYRQAAGRGLQLLFYSVGIGQISSEVPQNLSASRPQDRQFILSSKKLLLSDSGFYLCAWSGQGPDLPQHFGDGTRLSIL.

This clone has only one observation. The chain has TRBV27 and TRBJ2-2; 7 nucleotides line up with TRBD1. The CDR3 extends over 16 amino acids. Germline lookup yields CDR1 MNHEY and CDR2 SMNVEV (reference sequence). V lost 3 bases and J lost 1; bases outside the gene matches: 5. The CDR3 bases are TGTGCCAGCAGTTTGTTTGGGACAGTGAACACCGGGGAGCTGTTTTTT. It yields the protein CASSLFGTVNTGELFF.

The chain combines TRBV5-1 with TRBJ1-5, with no clear D. The CDR3 has 15 residues. The V end lost 4 bases, the J end lost 5 bases, and 16 bases lay between the germline ends. From germline, CDR1 is SGHRS and CDR2 YFSETQ. In DNA form, the CDR3 reads TGCGCCAGCAGCCCCTCAGCGGGGATGGATCAGCCCCAGCATTTT. The encoded protein is CASSPSAGMDQPQHF.